These 29 T cell receptor beta chains originate from one sample sequenced in a study of persistence of HIV-infected CD4 T cells. Their antigens are not known. The stimulus was an HIV-1 Gag 15-mer peptide pool, about 1 ug/peptide/mL. CD40L-negative CD69-negative CD45RO-high memory CD4+ T cells were sorted as populations depleted of antigen-responding cells. The libraries were made with immunoSEQ version 4 in survey mode. Clones were sequenced by immunoSEQ multiplex PCR, and TCRdb holds only the in-frame ones, with some missing. This sample has some 37,000 clones, with approximately 85% found just once. Sequenced material: cultured CD4+ T cells from PBMCs, taken from a patient who received antiretroviral therapy. These receptors all come from an adult with HIV. The donor label of this sample is uncertain.

The chain employs TRBV10-1 and TRBJ2-5; the D call may be TRBD1 or TRBD2 (5 bases each). This CDR3 contains 13 residues. V shed 3 bases and J shed 4 bases, with 9 bases lying between them. The germline gives CDR1 WNHNN, CDR2 SYGVQD (reference sequence). CDR3 amino acids: CASSEAGTETQYF. CDR3 bases: TGCGCCAGCAGTGAAGCAGGGACAGAGACCCAGTACTTC.

The chain is built from TRBV6-4 and TRBJ1-2; a weak D match, TRBD1 (5 bases). Germline CDR1 MRHNA, CDR2 SNTAGT. Trimming stripped 2 bases from V and 8 bases from J, with 6 bases between. This CDR3 has 11 residues. The CDR3 here is CASSDGAGYTF. CDR3 DNA: TGTGCCAGCAGTGACGGGGCCGGCTACACCTTC.

CDR3 sequence reads: CASSQGRTVTGNTIYF. The CDR3 DNA reads as TGTGCCAGCAGCCAGGGCCGGACAGTTACAGGAAACACCATATATTTT. The chain couples TRBV3-1 (or the pseudogene TRBV3-2) to TRBJ1-3, with TRBD1 as a possible D gene (6 bases). There are 16 residues in the CDR3. Germline values: CDR1 LGHDT, CDR2 YNNKEL (reference sequence). V lost 3 bases and J lost 4, with 16 bases in between.

The genes are TRBV10-1 and TRBJ2-1, with a tentative D call TRBD1 (6 bases). The CDR3 length is 13 residues. V dropped 6 bases and J dropped 15 bases, with 21 bases sitting between them. The germline gives CDR1 WNHNN, CDR2 SYGVQD (reference sequence). CDR3 sequence reads: CASSRGAGAPWFF. CDR3 nucleotides: TGCGCCAGCAGCCGAGGGGCAGGGGCCCCTTGGTTCTTC.

The chain uses TRBV19 and TRBJ1-1, with D perhaps matching TRBD1 (5 bases). Germline-derived CDR1 and CDR2 are LNHDA and SQIVND (reference sequence). The CDR3 sequence is 12 residues long. The V end was cut by 6 bases, the J end by 3 bases, with 8 bases between. The CDR3 loop reads CASSTGYTEAFF. DNA of the CDR3: TGTGCCAGTAGCACAGGATACACTGAAGCTTTCTTT.

CDR3 sequence: CASSLGDRPLYGYTF. Here the CDR3 DNA reads TGTGCCAGCAGCTTGGGGGACAGGCCGTTATATGGCTACACCTTC. The chain links TRBV5-6 to TRBJ1-2; 8 bases align to TRBD1. The ends lost 0 bases at V and 5 bases at J; junction bases unmatched: 6. Per the germline V gene, CDR1 is SGHDT and CDR2 is YYEEEE. The CDR3 is made up of 15 amino acids.

This sequence joins TRBV5-5 and TRBJ1-1; 10 nucleotides agree with TRBD1. Germline V CDR1 and CDR2: SGHKS, YYEKEE (reference sequence). With 4 bases clipped from V and 6 bases from J, the junction kept 9 bases outside the gene matches. The CDR3 runs to 15 residues. DNA of the CDR3: TGTGCCAGCAGCCAGAGGGGACAGGGGATCTCTGAAGCTTTCTTT. Its translation is CASSQRGQGISEAFF.

The table lists this clone with a few counts. J is TRBJ1-2 and V is TRBV7-8; D gene uncertain. The V end lost 1 base, the J end lost 0 bases, and 6 bases lay between the germline ends. Germline V gene sequence: CDR1 SGHVS, CDR2 FQNEAQ. CDR3 length: 14 residues. The CDR3 sequence: CASSLGFSNYGYTF. CDR3 nucleotides: TGTGCCAGCAGCTTAGGTTTCTCTAACTATGGCTACACCTTC.

The chain links TRBV9 to TRBJ1-3; TRBD1 might be the D (6 bases). Trimming removed 3 bases from V and 0 bases from J, with 19 bases in between. The CDR3 extends over 18 amino acids. Germline V gene lookup returns CDR1 SGDLS and CDR2 YYNGEE. As DNA, the CDR3 is TGTGCCAGCAGCGAACAACCTGGGGGCAGGTTCTCTGGAAACACCATATATTTT. It yields the protein CASSEQPGGRFSGNTIYF.

This CDR3 reads CSVPGEDYGYTF. CDR3 DNA: TGCAGCGTCCCCGGGGAAGACTATGGCTACACCTTC. The chain is built from TRBV29-1 and TRBJ1-2; the D is unclear. Germline V gene lookup returns CDR1 SQVTM and CDR2 ANQGSEA. The CDR3 length is 12 residues. V lost 6 bases and J 3 bases, leaving 11 bases between the germline ends. Full variable domain (remainder filled in from reference TRBV29-1 and TRBJ1-2): SAVISQKPSRDICQRGTSLTIQCQVDSQVTMMFWYRQQPGQSLTLIATANQGSEATYESGFVIDKFPISRPNLTFSTLTVSNMSPEDSSIYLCSVPGEDYGYTFGSGTRLTVV.

The chain employs TRBV5-1 and TRBJ2-3; perhaps D is TRBD1 or TRBD2 (5 bases each). There are 14 residues in the CDR3. The V end was cut by 4 bases, the J end by 5 bases, with 14 bases between. Germline assignment: CDR1 SGHRS and CDR2 YFSETQ. CDR3 DNA sequence: TGCGCCAGCAGCCTCGGGACCGCTGGAGATACGCAGTATTTT. The encoded protein is CASSLGTAGDTQYF.

The chain carries TRBV24-1 and TRBJ2-3, with 9 positions matching TRBD1. Losses at the gene ends were 3 bases for V and 3 bases for J; bases not matched to a gene: 3. Germline CDR1 KGHDR, CDR2 SFDVKD. The CDR3 spans 15 residues. CDR3 DNA: TGTGCCACCAGTGATATAGGACAGGGGACAGATACGCAGTATTTT. It codes for CATSDIGQGTDTQYF.

The V call is TRBV20-1, the J call TRBJ1-4, with a possible D match to TRBD1 (5 bases). Germline values: CDR1 DFQATT, CDR2 SNEGSKA (reference sequence). This CDR3 has 14 residues. The V end was cut by 3 bases, the J end by 5 bases, with 13 bases between. CDR3 sequence reads: CSASSLGVNEKLFF. The CDR3 nucleotides are TGCAGTGCTAGTTCTTTAGGGGTCAATGAAAAACTGTTTTTT.

The rearrangement joins TRBV6-1 to TRBJ1-1, with D tentatively TRBD1 (5 bases). V was clipped by 1 base and J by 6 bases, with 6 bases between them. Germline V CDR1 and CDR2: MNHNS, SASEGT. This CDR3 spans 12 amino acids. CDR3 nucleotides: TGTGCCAGCAGTGAAGTAGGGGCTGAAGCTTTCTTT. It is translated as CASSEVGAEAFF.

This clone was counted a single time. This chain joins TRBV5-5 and TRBJ1-6, with D possibly TRBD1 on 5 matching bases. Germline V gene lookup returns CDR1 SGHKS and CDR2 YYEKEE (reference sequence). This CDR3 is built from 15 residues. The V gene lost 5 bases and the J gene lost 6 bases, with 15 bases spanning the gap. The CDR3 here is CASSLLDSVNSPLHF. The CDR3 DNA reads TGTGCCAGCAGTCTACTAGACAGCGTTAATTCACCCCTCCACTTT.

V usage is TRBV7-2 and J usage is TRBJ2-1; 9 bases align to TRBD1. This CDR3 has 17 residues. After removal of 5 bases from V and 4 bases from J, the junction contained 12 bases not matched to a gene. Germline-derived CDR1 and CDR2 are SGHTA and FQGNSA. The CDR3 region is CASSAEQGALFYNEQFF. The CDR3 DNA is TGTGCCAGCAGCGCAGAACAGGGGGCTCTTTTTTACAATGAGCAGTTCTTC.

The chain employs TRBV24-1 and TRBJ2-1; tentatively, D is TRBD1 (6 bases). Germline V lookup: CDR1 KGHDR, CDR2 SFDVKD. This CDR3 contains 16 residues. Trimming cost V 9 bases and J 3 bases, with 20 bases left between them. CDR3 residues: CATGGDSQGIYNEQFF. In DNA form, the CDR3 reads TGTGCCACCGGGGGAGACAGCCAGGGGATCTACAATGAGCAGTTCTTC.

The chain employs TRBV5-4 and TRBJ1-2; possible D gene TRBD1, 5 bases. The CDR3 spans 12 residues. Germline loops: CDR1 SGHNT, CDR2 YYREEE (reference sequence). Trimming took 2 bases from V and 8 from J, leaving 10 bases between them. CDR3 coding DNA: TGTGCCAGCAGCTTATTTGGGGGAGGCTACACCTTC. Amino acids: CASSLFGGGYTF.

This clone was counted only a few times. This rearrangement joins TRBV10-1 to TRBJ1-1; D uncertain. Trimming stripped 5 bases from V and 1 base from J, with 17 bases between. This CDR3 spans 16 amino acids. Germline V gene data show CDR1 as WNHNN and CDR2 as SYGVQD (reference sequence). The CDR3 loop reads CASSFSKANTNTEAFF. CDR3 in DNA: TGCGCCAGCAGTTTCTCAAAGGCGAACACGAACACTGAAGCTTTCTTT.

The V gene is TRBV6-6, the J gene TRBJ1-5; 8 bases agree with TRBD1. The ends lost 6 bases at V and 7 bases at J; junction bases unmatched: 11. The CDR3 runs to 15 residues. Germline-derived CDR1 and CDR2 are MNHNY and SVGAGI (reference sequence). CDR3 protein: CASRIDRGNHQPQHF. The CDR3 DNA reads TGTGCCAGCAGGATCGACAGGGGAAATCACCAGCCCCAGCATTTT.

The chain's CDR3 is CASSTFGQGATNYGYTF. DNA for the CDR3: TGCGCCAGCAGCACATTCGGGCAGGGGGCAACTAACTATGGCTACACCTTC. The rearrangement links TRBV5-1 to TRBJ1-2, with 8 nucleotides matching TRBD1. Germline-derived CDR1 and CDR2 are SGHRS and YFSETQ. CDR3 length: 17 amino acids. V shed 4 bases and J 0 bases; nucleotides not matched to a gene: 11.

The chain links TRBV11-3 to TRBJ2-1; 9 bases match TRBD2. Looked up from germline, CDR1 is SGHNT and CDR2 is YENEEA. V lost 5 bases and J lost 16; bases outside the gene matches: 15. This CDR3 has 14 amino acids. The CDR3 DNA sequence: TGTGCCAGCAGCCCTAGTAGGACCGGGACTAGCCTTTTCTTC. Translation gives CASSPSRTGTSLFF.

CDR3 bases: TGTGCCAGCAGTTTAAGCGGACCTAACTATGGCTACACCTTC. Its translation: CASSLSGPNYGYTF. This chain links TRBV27 with TRBJ1-2; D unresolved. Looked up from germline, CDR1 is MNHEY and CDR2 is SMNVEV (reference sequence). The CDR3 has 14 residues. V dropped 2 bases and J dropped 0 bases, with 7 bases sitting between them.

The chain combines TRBV4-1 with TRBJ1-2; TRBD1 matches at 7 bases. Germline V gives CDR1 MGHRA, CDR2 YSYEKL. This CDR3 contains 15 residues. Trimming removed 8 bases from V and 8 bases from J; junction bases left unmatched: 17. This CDR3 reads CASYSLGDSSRGYTF. The CDR3 bases are TGCGCCAGCTACAGCCTAGGGGACAGCTCACGGGGCTACACCTTC.

In DNA form, the CDR3 reads TGTGCCAGTACCACGGACAGGGTGGGTGGCTACACCTTC. It specifies CASTTDRVGGYTF. This chain links TRBV19 with TRBJ1-2; TRBD1 matches at 8 bases. Germline V lookup: CDR1 LNHDA, CDR2 SQIVND (reference sequence). The junction had 8 bases not matched to a gene; V was cut back by 7 bases and J by 7 bases. CDR3 size: 13 residues. The full variable domain, in which reference TRBV19 and TRBJ1-2 provide the parts outside the CDR3, is DGGITQSPKYLFRKEGQNVTLSCEQNLNHDAMYWYRQDPGQGLRLIYYSQIVNDFQKGDIAEGYSVSREKKESFPLTVTSAQKNPTAFYLCASTTDRVGGYTFGSGTRLTVV.

The sample holds one count of this clone. The rearrangement links TRBV19 to TRBJ1-2; D might be TRBD1 (5 bases). Germline V gene sequence: CDR1 LNHDA, CDR2 SQIVND (reference sequence). Deletions cut 6 bases from V and 7 bases from J, with 18 bases between. This CDR3 contains 14 residues. The CDR3: CASRPPGLDVGYTF. Written as DNA, the CDR3 is TGTGCCAGTAGACCTCCGGGGCTGGACGTTGGCTACACCTTC.

The V and J genes are TRBV7-9 and TRBJ1-2; D gene ambiguous. Germline CDR1 is SEHNR and CDR2 is FQNEAQ (reference sequence). The ends were cut back, 0 bases at V and 3 bases at J, with 8 bases in the middle. The CDR3 sequence is 14 residues long. As DNA, the CDR3 is TGTGCCAGCAGCTTAGCGCCAGCAGACTATGGCTACACCTTC. It specifies CASSLAPADYGYTF.

The rearrangement uses TRBV4-1 and TRBJ1-2; 11 bases match TRBD1. Trimming cost V 3 bases and J 8 bases; bases outside gene matches: 2. The CDR3 is 13 residues long. CDR1 MGHRA and CDR2 YSYEKL come from the germline V gene. The CDR3 loop reads CASSQDRGLGYTF. The CDR3 DNA reads TGCGCCAGCAGCCAGGACAGGGGGCTAGGCTACACCTTC.

The chain recombines TRBV11-3 with TRBJ2-5; D gene uncertain. With 7 bases removed from V and 5 bases from J, the gap between germline ends came to 5 bases. The CDR3 is made up of 10 amino acids. Germline V gene lookup returns CDR1 SGHNT and CDR2 YENEEA. CDR3 sequence: CASTHETQYF. Here the CDR3 DNA reads TGTGCCAGCACCCACGAGACCCAGTACTTC. Full variable domain (outside the CDR3, taken from reference TRBV11-3 and TRBJ2-5): EAGVVQSPRYKIIEKKQPVAFWCNPISGHNTLYWYLQNLGQGPELLIRYENEEAVDDSQLPKDRFSAERLKGVDSTLKIQPAELGDSAVYLCASTHETQYFGPGTRLLVL.